This T cell receptor beta chain appears in the sequencing data of a study of PD-1 blockade in classical Hodgkin lymphoma. A note on this clone: The antigen is undetermined.

Each patient's relapse followed autologous stem cell transplantation, and brentuximab vedotin exposure varied. Study results and caveats: Patients starting nivolumab under 1 year after ASCT were excluded. Unlike CD8+ TCR diversity, which did not rise significantly by C4D1, CD4+ TCR diversity did.

Libraries were prepared by immunoSEQ multiplex PCR; TCRdb keeps only in-frame clonotypes and omits some of them. The data hold 60,000 to 75,000 clones, with around 90% observed a single time. The CDR3 loop spans 11 amino acids. The germline V and J ends were trimmed by 3 bases and 9 bases, with 9 bases remaining between them. Germline V gene lookup returns CDR1 DFQATT and CDR2 SNEGSKA (reference sequence). Here the sequenced sample was peripheral blood mononuclear cells (PBMCs), taken at baseline. This chain links TRBV20-1 with TRBJ1-5; D unresolved. The receptor comes from a human donor with classical Hodgkin lymphoma. The CDR3 loop is CSARGHRPQHF. The DNA of the CDR3 is TGCAGTGCTAGGGGTCACCGGCCCCAGCATTTT.